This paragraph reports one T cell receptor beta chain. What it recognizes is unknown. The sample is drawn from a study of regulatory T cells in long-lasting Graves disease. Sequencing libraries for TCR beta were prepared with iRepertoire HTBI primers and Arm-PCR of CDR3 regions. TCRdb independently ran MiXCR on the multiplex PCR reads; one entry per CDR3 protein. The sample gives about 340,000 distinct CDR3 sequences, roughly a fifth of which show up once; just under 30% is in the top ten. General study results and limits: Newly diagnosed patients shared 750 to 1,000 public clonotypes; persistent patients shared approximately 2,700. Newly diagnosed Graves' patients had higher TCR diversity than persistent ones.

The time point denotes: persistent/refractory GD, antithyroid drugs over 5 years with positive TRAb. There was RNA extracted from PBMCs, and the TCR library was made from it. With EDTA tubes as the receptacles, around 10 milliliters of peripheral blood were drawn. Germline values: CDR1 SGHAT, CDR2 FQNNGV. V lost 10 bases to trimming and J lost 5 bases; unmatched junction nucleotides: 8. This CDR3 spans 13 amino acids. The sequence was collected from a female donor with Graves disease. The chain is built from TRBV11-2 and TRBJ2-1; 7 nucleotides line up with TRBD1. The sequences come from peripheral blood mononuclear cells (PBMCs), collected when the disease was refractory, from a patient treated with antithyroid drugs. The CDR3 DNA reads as TGTGCCACTCGGAGGACAGGCGACAATGAGCAGTTCTTC. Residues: CATRRTGDNEQFF.